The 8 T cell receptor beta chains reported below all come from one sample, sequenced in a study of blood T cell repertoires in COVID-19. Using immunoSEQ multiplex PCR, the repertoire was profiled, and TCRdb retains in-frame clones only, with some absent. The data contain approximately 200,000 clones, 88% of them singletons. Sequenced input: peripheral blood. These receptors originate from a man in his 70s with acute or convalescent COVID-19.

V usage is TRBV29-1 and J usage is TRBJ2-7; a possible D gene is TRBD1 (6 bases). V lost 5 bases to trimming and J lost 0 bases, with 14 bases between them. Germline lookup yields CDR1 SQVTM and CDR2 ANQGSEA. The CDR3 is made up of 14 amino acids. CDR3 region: CSVLGDNYSYEQYF. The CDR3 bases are TGCAGCGTTCTGGGGGACAACTACTCCTACGAGCAGTACTTC.

The CDR3 DNA reads TGTGCCAGCCACCGGAGCACCTACGAGCAGTACTTC. Encoded protein: CASHRSTYEQYF. The chain recombines TRBV28 with TRBJ2-7; D is ambiguous. Germline values: CDR1 MDHEN, CDR2 SYDVKM. The CDR3 extends over 12 amino acids. V was cut by 8 bases and J by 2 bases, with 10 bases left in between. The entire variable domain, with the rest obtained from reference TRBV28 and TRBJ2-7, is as follows: DVKVTQSSRYLVKRTGEKVFLECVQDMDHENMFWYRQDPGLGLRLIYFSYDVKMKEKGDIPEGYSVSREKKERFSLILESASTNQTSMYLCASHRSTYEQYFGPGTRLTVT.

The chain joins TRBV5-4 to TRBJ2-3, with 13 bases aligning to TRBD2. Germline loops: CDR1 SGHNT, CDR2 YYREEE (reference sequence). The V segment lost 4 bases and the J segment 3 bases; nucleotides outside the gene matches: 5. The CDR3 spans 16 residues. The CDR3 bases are TGTGCCAGCAGCCAACTAGCGGGAGGGTCGACAGATACGCAGTATTTT. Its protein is CASSQLAGGSTDTQYF.

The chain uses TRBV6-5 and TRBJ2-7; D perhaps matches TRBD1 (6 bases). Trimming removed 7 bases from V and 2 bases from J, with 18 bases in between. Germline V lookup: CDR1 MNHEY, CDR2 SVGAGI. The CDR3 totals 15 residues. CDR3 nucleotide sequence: TGTGCCAGCAAGGTGGACTTACAGGGAACCTACGAGCAGTACTTC. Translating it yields CASKVDLQGTYEQYF.

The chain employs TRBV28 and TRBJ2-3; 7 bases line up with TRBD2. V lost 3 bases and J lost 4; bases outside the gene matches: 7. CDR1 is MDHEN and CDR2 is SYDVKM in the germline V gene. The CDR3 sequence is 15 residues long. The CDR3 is CASSFGAGVADTQYF. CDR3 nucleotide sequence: TGTGCCAGCAGTTTTGGGGCGGGAGTGGCAGATACGCAGTATTTT.

The CDR3 sequence: CASRGLAGDRFF. In DNA form, the CDR3 reads TGTGCCAGCCGAGGACTAGCGGGAGATCGGTTCTTC. The chain joins TRBV28 to TRBJ2-1, with 13 bases lining up with TRBD2. Germline loops: CDR1 MDHEN, CDR2 SYDVKM. V shed 8 bases and J 15 bases; nucleotides not matched to a gene: 7. CDR3 size: 12 residues.

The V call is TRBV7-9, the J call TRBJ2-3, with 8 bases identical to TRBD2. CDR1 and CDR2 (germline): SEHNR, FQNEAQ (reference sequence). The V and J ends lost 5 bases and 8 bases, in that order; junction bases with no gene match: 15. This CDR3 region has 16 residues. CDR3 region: CASSPELAVTRGTQYF. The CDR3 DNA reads TGTGCCAGCAGCCCTGAACTAGCGGTGACGCGAGGTACGCAGTATTTT.

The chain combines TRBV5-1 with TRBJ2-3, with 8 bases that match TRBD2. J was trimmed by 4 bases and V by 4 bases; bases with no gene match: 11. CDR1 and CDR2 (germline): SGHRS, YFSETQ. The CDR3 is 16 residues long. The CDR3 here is CASSLSGLAPADTQYF. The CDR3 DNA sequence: TGCGCCAGCAGCCTTTCTGGACTAGCCCCTGCAGATACGCAGTATTTT.